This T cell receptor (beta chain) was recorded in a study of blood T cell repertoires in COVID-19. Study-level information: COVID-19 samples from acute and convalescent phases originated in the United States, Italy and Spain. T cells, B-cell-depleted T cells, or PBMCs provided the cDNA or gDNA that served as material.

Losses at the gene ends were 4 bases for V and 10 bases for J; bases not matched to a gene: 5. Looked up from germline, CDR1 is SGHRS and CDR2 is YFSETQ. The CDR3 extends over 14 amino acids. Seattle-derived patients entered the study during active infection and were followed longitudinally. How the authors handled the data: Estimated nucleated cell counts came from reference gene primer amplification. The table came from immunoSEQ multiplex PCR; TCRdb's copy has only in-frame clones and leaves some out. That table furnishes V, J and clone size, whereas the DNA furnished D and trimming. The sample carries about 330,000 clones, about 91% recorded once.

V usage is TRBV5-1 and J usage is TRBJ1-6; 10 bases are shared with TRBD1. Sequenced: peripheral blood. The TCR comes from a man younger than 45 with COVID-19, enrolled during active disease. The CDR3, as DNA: TGCGCCAGCAGCCGGGACAGGGGAGGGTCACCCCTCCACTTT. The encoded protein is CASSRDRGGSPLHF.